Listed below are T cell receptor beta chains from one sample, sequenced in a study of cytomegalovirus exposure and HLA in healthy donors. Some clones are missing from TCRdb's copy, which holds only in-frame ones; the method was immunoSEQ multiplex PCR. The table has over 200,000 clones, around 91% seen once. What was sequenced was PBMCs. These receptors came from a woman in her twenties or thirties in good health and CMV-seronegative. Each CDR3 is given with its conserved first and last residue. A D gene is named only where the DNA matches it firmly. Size values are once, few and many counts, or a class for expanded clones, and some rows have none.

clone size: .; D gene: .; V gene: TRBV13; J gene: TRBJ1-5; CDR3 protein: CASSLRTVHSNQPQHF; CDR3 DNA: TGTGCCAGCAGCTTACGGACAGTCCATAGCAATCAGCCCCAGCATTTT
clone size: .; D gene: .; V gene: TRBV6-1; J gene: TRBJ2-5; CDR3 protein: CASSEGAPRETQYF; CDR3 DNA: TGTGCCAGCAGTGAGGGGGCGCCCCGGGAGACCCAGTACTTC
clone size: .; D gene: TRBD1; V gene: TRBV11-2; J gene: TRBJ2-2; CDR3 protein: CASSTRTGAGGELFF; CDR3 DNA: TGTGCCAGCAGCACCCGGACAGGGGCAGGCGGGGAGCTGTTTTTT
clone size: .; D gene: .; V gene: TRBV18; J gene: TRBJ2-2; CDR3 protein: CASSRASEYTGELFF; CDR3 DNA: TGTGCCAGCTCCCGAGCGTCAGAGTACACCGGGGAGCTGTTTTTT
clone size: .; D gene: TRBD2; V gene: TRBV7-2; J gene: TRBJ2-1; CDR3 protein: CASSSQTSGALQFF; CDR3 DNA: TGTGCCAGCAGCTCCCAGACTAGCGGGGCGCTTCAGTTCTTC
clone size: .; D gene: .; V gene: TRBV4-1; J gene: TRBJ2-7; CDR3 protein: CASSQDGTAYEQYF; CDR3 DNA: TGCGCCAGCAGCCAAGACGGGACCGCCTACGAGCAGTACTTC
clone size: .; D gene: .; V gene: TRBV19; J gene: TRBJ1-1; CDR3 protein: CASSRSQGIGFAEAFF; CDR3 DNA: TGTGCCAGTAGTAGGTCGCAGGGGATTGGGTTCGCTGAAGCTTTCTTT
clone size: .; D gene: .; V gene: TRBV28; J gene: TRBJ2-7; CDR3 protein: CASRLYPGTFTYEQYF; CDR3 DNA: TGTGCCAGCAGACTCTACCCCGGGACATTTACCTACGAGCAGTACTTC
clone size: .; D gene: .; V gene: TRBV25-1; J gene: TRBJ2-3; CDR3 protein: CASSEGLTGPSTDTQYF; CDR3 DNA: TGTGCCAGCAGTGAAGGGCTAACAGGGCCTAGCACAGATACGCAGTATTTT
clone size: .; D gene: TRBD2; V gene: TRBV7-2; J gene: TRBJ2-7; CDR3 protein: CASSQLAGPDEQYF; CDR3 DNA: TGTGCCAGCAGTCAACTAGCGGGACCTGACGAGCAGTACTTC
clone size: .; D gene: .; V gene: TRBV25-1; J gene: TRBJ2-5; CDR3 protein: CASSQVGVEETQYF; CDR3 DNA: TGTGCCAGCAGTCAAGTCGGGGTGGAGGAGACCCAGTACTTC
clone size: .; D gene: .; V gene: TRBV30; J gene: TRBJ2-5; CDR3 protein: CAWSGEETQYF; CDR3 DNA: TGTGCCTGGTCGGGGGAAGAGACCCAGTACTTC
clone size: .; D gene: TRBD1; V gene: TRBV28; J gene: TRBJ1-5; CDR3 protein: CASSLGDSDQPQHF; CDR3 DNA: TGTGCCAGCAGTTTAGGGGACAGTGATCAGCCCCAGCATTTT
clone size: .; D gene: TRBD1; V gene: TRBV27; J gene: TRBJ1-2; CDR3 protein: CASSRDRGLTGYTF; CDR3 DNA: TGTGCCAGCAGTCGGGACAGGGGTTTGACGGGCTACACCTTC
clone size: .; D gene: TRBD1; V gene: TRBV5-6; J gene: TRBJ2-2; CDR3 protein: CASSPTLTGQGAGELFF; CDR3 DNA: TGTGCCAGCAGCCCTACTCTAACGGGACAGGGGGCCGGGGAGCTGTTTTTT
clone size: .; D gene: .; V gene: TRBV5-1; J gene: TRBJ2-2; CDR3 protein: CASSTTGTGELFF; CDR3 DNA: TGCGCCAGCAGCACCACGGGCACCGGGGAGCTGTTTTTT
clone size: .; D gene: TRBD2; V gene: TRBV7-3; J gene: TRBJ2-3; CDR3 protein: CASSSKRETGTDTQYF; CDR3 DNA: TGTGCCAGCAGCTCTAAGCGGGAGACGGGCACAGATACGCAGTATTTT
clone size: once; D gene: TRBD1; V gene: TRBV6-5; J gene: TRBJ1-1; CDR3 protein: CASRDRGRDTEAFF; CDR3 DNA: TGTGCCAGCAGGGACAGGGGGCGCGACACTGAAGCTTTCTTT
clone size: .; D gene: .; V gene: TRBV2; J gene: TRBJ2-2; CDR3 protein: CASRSGSTGELFF; CDR3 DNA: TGTGCCAGCAGGTCAGGGAGTACCGGGGAGCTGTTTTTT
clone size: once; D gene: .; V gene: TRBV11-2; J gene: TRBJ2-1; CDR3 protein: CASSLGTIFGNEQFF; CDR3 DNA: TGTGCCAGCAGCTTAGGAACGATTTTTGGTAATGAGCAGTTCTTC
clone size: .; D gene: TRBD2; V gene: TRBV13; J gene: TRBJ2-3; CDR3 protein: CASSALAGLSTDTQYF; CDR3 DNA: TGTGCCAGCAGCGCCCTAGCGGGACTCAGCACAGATACGCAGTATTTT
clone size: .; D gene: .; V gene: TRBV11-3; J gene: TRBJ2-7; CDR3 protein: CASSFGKTGRYEQYF; CDR3 DNA: TGTGCCAGCAGCTTTGGTAAGACGGGTCGCTACGAGCAGTACTTC